The table lists the clone carrying this T cell receptor (beta chain) with a few counts. What it binds is unknown. These data are taken from a study of shared clonotypes between healthy human individuals. About the research overall: CD8 memory received one plate per donor, CD8 naive two, CD4 memory three and CD4 naive three.

Naive CD8 cells, CD45RO-negative and positively selected for CCR7, excluded terminally differentiated effector memory CD45RA+ cells. Here immunoSEQ multiplex PCR was the method, and the copy in TCRdb shows in-frame clones only, minus some. The sample holds some 2.1 million clones, about 94% seen once. General study findings and limits: A reduction in generation probabilities was seen for non-shared clonotypes relative to those shared by all four donors.

The germline CDR1 and CDR2 sequences are GTSNPN and SVGIG (reference sequence). Trimming pared 0 bases from V and 4 bases from J, leaving 12 bases between. The CDR3 extends over 14 amino acids. The sequence derives from a man in his late teens or twenties in good health. Some clones in this sample may be carry-over from other donors' samples. The rearrangement links TRBV30 to TRBJ1-1; the D is unclear. Sequences were obtained from naive CD8+ T cells from PBMCs. CDR3 loop: CAWSVGNRATEAFF. The CDR3 nucleotides are TGTGCCTGGAGTGTAGGGAATAGAGCCACTGAAGCTTTCTTT.